This record looks at one T cell receptor beta chain sequence and its context. Its antigen is unknown. Each individual donor underwent a draw of ten milliliters of peripheral blood. Total RNA extraction produced at least 5.5 micrograms (per sample) for the study. This entry belongs to a study of blood T cells in healthy people across ages. The study, taken as a whole, reports: Those diversity estimates obtained from one million T cells were thought to be underestimates. Samples with more naive T cells showed higher observed beta diversity.

This CDR3 region has 16 residues. The V segment lost 4 bases and the J segment 4 bases; nucleotides outside the gene matches: 9. Germline V gene sequence: CDR1 SGHAT, CDR2 FQNNGV. Primed by a sample-barcoded 5' primer and a J-beta primer mix, a second PCR proceeded for 7 to 11 cycles. TCRdb re-analysed the 5' RACE reads in MiXCR, keeping a single row per CDR3 protein. The sample consists of roughly 2 million distinct CDR3 sequences, 40% to 55% of them appearing once. The material sequenced was blood. The chain employs TRBV11-2 and TRBJ2-1, with 8 nucleotides matching TRBD1. The clonotype was recovered from a woman aged 35 to 49 in good health. The CDR3 loop is CASSSRTGSGYNEQFF. The DNA of the CDR3 is TGTGCCAGCAGCTCACGGACAGGGTCCGGGTACAATGAGCAGTTCTTC.